The clone carrying this T cell receptor beta chain came up a few times. Clones were read by immunoSEQ multiplex PCR, and TCRdb kept only the in-frame ones, dropping some. The table has around 29,000 clones, about 90% seen once. This entry is derived from a study of preoperative IRX-2 immunotherapy in early breast cancer. V shed 3 bases and J shed 3 bases, with 6 bases lying between them. CDR3 length: 13 amino acids. Germline loops: CDR1 SGHTA, CDR2 FQGNSA. Treatment meaning: preoperative locoregional IRX-2 cytokine immunotherapy. This phase Ib study tested locoregional IRX-2 cytokine immunotherapy given before surgery.

This clonotype was obtained from a human donor with breast cancer. This material was collected from a patient treated with IRX-2 immunotherapy. The chain is built from TRBV7-2 and TRBJ1-3; no clear D gene. The CDR3 reads CASSLQIGNTIYF. The CDR3 region has the DNA TGTGCCAGCAGCTTGCAGATTGGAAACACCATATATTTT.